The source of this TCR beta chain is a study of patients and donors after allogeneic stem cell transplantation. MiXCR, applied by TCRdb to the RT-PCR reads, yields one record per CDR3 protein. Of over 150,000 distinct CDR3 sequences in the sample, roughly 40% were seen once. CDR1 is LNHNV, CDR2 YYDKDF, per germline (reference sequence). The CDR3 sequence is 18 residues long. Trimming cost V 2 bases and J 6 bases, with 23 bases left between them. This clonotype originated in a human donor who was either an allogeneic HSCT recipient or a stem cell or donor lymphocyte infusion donor (not recorded which). It is not recorded whose cells these are; they may come from a transplant donor. The sample consisted of blood, either unsorted or a sorted T cell fraction (not recorded which). The rearrangement links TRBV15 to TRBJ2-1; D tentatively fits TRBD1 or TRBD2 (6 bases each). Written as DNA, the CDR3 is TGTGCCACCAGCAGACCCACACAGAACAGGGAGGTTAGCAATGAGCAGTTCTTC. Translating it yields CATSRPTQNREVSNEQFF.